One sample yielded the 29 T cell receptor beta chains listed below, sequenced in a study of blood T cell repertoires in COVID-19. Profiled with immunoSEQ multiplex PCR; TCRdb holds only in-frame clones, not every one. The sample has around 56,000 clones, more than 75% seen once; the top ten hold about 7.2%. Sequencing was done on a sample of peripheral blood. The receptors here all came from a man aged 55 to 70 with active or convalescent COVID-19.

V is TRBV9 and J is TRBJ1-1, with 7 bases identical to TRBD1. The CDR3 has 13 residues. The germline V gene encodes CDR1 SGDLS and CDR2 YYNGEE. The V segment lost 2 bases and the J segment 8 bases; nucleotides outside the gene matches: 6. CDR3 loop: CASSVFEGAEAFF. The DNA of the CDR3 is TGTGCCAGCAGCGTTTTTGAGGGGGCCGAAGCTTTCTTT.

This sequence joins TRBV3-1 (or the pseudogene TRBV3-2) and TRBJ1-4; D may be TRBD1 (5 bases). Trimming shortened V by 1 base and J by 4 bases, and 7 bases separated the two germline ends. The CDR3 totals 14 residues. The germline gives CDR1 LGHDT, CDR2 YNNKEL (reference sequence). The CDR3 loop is CASSQVGVNEKLFF. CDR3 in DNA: TGTGCCAGCAGCCAAGTAGGGGTTAATGAAAAACTGTTTTTT.

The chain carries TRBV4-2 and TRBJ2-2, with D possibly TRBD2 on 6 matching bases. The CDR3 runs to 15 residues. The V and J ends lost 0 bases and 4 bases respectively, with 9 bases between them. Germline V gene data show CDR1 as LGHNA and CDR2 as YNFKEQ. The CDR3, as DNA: TGTGCCAGCAGCCAAGATGGGGGGACCACCGGGGAGCTGTTTTTT. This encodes CASSQDGGTTGELFF.

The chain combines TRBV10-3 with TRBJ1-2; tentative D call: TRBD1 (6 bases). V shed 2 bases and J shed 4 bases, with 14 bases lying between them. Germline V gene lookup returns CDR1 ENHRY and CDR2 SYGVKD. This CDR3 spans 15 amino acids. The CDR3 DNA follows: TGTGCCATCAGTGAGCCTCAGGGGAGGGGCTATGGCTACACCTTC. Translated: CAISEPQGRGYGYTF.

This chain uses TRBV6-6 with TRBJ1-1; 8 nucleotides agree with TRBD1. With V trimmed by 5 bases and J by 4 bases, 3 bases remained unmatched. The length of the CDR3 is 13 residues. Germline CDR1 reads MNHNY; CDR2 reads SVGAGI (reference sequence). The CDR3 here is CASSRTGGTEAFF. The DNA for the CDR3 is TGTGCCAGCAGTCGCACAGGGGGCACTGAAGCTTTCTTT.

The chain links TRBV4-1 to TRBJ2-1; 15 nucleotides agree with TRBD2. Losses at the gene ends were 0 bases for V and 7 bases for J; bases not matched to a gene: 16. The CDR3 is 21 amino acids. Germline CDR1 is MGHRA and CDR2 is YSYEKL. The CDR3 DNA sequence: TGCGCCAGCAGCCAAGATCGCAGTGGACTAGCGGGGGGGCGGTTGTATAATGAGCAGTTCTTC. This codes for CASSQDRSGLAGGRLYNEQFF.

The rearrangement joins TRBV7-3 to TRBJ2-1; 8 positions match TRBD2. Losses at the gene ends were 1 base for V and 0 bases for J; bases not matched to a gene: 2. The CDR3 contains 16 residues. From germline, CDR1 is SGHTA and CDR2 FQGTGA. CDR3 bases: TGTGCCAGCAGCTTAAACGGGGGGGCCTCCTACAATGAGCAGTTCTTC. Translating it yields CASSLNGGASYNEQFF.

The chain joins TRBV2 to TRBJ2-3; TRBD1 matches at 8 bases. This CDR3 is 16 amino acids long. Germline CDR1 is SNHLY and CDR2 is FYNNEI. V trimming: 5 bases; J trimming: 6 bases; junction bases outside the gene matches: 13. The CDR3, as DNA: TGTGCCAGCAGTCCCAGGGACAGGCGCCAAGGGGATACGCAGTATTTT. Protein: CASSPRDRRQGDTQYF.

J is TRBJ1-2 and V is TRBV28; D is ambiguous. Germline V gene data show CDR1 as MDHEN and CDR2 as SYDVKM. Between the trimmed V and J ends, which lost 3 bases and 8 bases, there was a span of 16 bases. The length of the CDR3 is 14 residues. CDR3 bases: TGTGCCAGCAGTTTCAAGATTGGGAGTTTGGGCTACACCTTC. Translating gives CASSFKIGSLGYTF.

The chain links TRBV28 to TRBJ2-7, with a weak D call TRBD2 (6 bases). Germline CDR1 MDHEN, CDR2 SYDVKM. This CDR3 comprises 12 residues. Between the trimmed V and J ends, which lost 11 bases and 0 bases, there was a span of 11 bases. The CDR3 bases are TGTGCCGCCGGGGGTAGCTCCTACGAGCAGTACTTC. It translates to CAAGGSSYEQYF.

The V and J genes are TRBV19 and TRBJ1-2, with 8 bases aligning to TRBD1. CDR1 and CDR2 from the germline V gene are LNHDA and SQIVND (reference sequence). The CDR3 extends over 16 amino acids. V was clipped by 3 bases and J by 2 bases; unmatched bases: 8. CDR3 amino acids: CASSIGAGGPNYGYTF. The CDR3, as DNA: TGTGCCAGTAGTATTGGGGCAGGGGGCCCAAACTATGGCTACACCTTC.

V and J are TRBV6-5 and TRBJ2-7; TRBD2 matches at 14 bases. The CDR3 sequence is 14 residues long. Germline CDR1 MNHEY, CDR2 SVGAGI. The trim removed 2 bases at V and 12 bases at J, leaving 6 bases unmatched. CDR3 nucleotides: TGTGCCAGCAGTTACAGCGGGACTAGCGGGAGATGGTACTTC. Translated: CASSYSGTSGRWYF.

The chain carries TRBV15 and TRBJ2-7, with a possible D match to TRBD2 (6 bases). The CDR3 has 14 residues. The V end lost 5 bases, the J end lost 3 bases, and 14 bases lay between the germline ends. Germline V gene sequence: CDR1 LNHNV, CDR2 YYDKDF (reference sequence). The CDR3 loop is CATSSRLGNYEQYF. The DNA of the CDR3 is TGTGCCACCAGCTCCCGACTAGGGAACTACGAGCAGTACTTC.

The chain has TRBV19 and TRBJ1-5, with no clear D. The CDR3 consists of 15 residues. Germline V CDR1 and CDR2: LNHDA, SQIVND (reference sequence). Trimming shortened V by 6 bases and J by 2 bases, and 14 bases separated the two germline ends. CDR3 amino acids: CASSPREGGNQPQHF. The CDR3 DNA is TGTGCCAGTAGCCCTAGGGAGGGTGGCAATCAGCCCCAGCATTTT. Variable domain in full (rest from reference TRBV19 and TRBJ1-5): DGGITQSPKYLFRKEGQNVTLSCEQNLNHDAMYWYRQDPGQGLRLIYYSQIVNDFQKGDIAEGYSVSREKKESFPLTVTSAQKNPTAFYLCASSPREGGNQPQHFGDGTRLSIL.

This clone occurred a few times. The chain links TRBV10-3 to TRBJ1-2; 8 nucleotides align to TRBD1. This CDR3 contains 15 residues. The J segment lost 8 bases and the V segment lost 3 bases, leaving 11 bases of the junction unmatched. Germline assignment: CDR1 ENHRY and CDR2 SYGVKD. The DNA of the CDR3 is TGTGCCATCAGTGATCGATTACAGGGGGAGAGGGGCTACACCTTC. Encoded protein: CAISDRLQGERGYTF.

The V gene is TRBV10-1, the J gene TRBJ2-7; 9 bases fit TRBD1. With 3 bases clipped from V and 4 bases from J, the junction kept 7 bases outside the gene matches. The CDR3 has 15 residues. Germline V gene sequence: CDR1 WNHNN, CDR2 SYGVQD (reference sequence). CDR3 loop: CASSDAGTGTYEQYF. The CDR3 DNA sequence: TGCGCCAGCAGTGATGCCGGGACAGGGACTTACGAGCAGTACTTC.

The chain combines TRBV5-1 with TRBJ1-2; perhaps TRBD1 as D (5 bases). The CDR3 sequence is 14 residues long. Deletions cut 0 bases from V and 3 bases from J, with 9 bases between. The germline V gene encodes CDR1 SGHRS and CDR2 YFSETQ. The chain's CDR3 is CASSLVAGHYGYTF. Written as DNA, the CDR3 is TGCGCCAGCAGCTTGGTTGCAGGGCACTATGGCTACACCTTC.

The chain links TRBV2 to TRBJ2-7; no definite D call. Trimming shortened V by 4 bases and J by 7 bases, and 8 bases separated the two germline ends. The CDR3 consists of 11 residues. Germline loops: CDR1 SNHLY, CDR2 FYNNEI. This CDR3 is CASSVPGEQYF. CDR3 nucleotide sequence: TGTGCCAGCAGTGTCCCCGGGGAGCAGTACTTC.

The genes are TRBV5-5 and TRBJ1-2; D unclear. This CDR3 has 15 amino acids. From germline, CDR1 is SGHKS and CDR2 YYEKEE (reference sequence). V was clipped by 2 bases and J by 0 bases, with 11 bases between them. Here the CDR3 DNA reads TGTGCCAGCAGCTTAATTGTGGGCACTAACTATGGCTACACCTTC. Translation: CASSLIVGTNYGYTF. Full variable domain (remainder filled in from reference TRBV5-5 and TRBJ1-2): DAGVTQSPTHLIKTRGQQVTLRCSPISGHKSVSWYQQVLGQGPQFIFQYYEKEERGRGNFPDRFSARQFPNYSSELNVNALLLGDSALYLCASSLIVGTNYGYTFGSGTRLTVV.

The CDR3 bases are TGTGCCAGCGCTTTGCGGCGGGACTACAATGAGCAGTTCTTC. It translates to CASALRRDYNEQFF. The chain recombines TRBV6-5 with TRBJ2-1; a possible D gene is TRBD2 (6 bases). The V and J ends lost 8 bases and 3 bases respectively, with 14 bases between them. Germline CDR1 reads MNHEY; CDR2 reads SVGAGI. The CDR3 consists of 14 residues.

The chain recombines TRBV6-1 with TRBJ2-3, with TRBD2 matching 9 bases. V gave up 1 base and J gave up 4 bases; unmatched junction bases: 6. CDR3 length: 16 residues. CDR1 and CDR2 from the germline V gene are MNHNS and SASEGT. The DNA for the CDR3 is TGTGCCAGCAGTGAAGTCGGACTAGCGCAGGCAGATACGCAGTATTTT. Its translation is CASSEVGLAQADTQYF.

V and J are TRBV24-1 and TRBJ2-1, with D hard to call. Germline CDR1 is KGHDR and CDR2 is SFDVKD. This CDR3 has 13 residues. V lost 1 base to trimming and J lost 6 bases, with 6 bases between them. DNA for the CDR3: TGTGCCACCAGTGATTTTAAGCGCAATGAGCAGTTCTTC. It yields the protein CATSDFKRNEQFF.

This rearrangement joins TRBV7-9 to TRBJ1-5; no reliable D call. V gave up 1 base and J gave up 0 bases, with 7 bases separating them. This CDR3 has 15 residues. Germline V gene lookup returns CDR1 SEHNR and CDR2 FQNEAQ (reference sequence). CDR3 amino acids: CASSLGGNSNQPQHF. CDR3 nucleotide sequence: TGTGCCAGCAGCTTAGGAGGAAATAGCAATCAGCCCCAGCATTTT.

This CDR3 reads CASSSPSATYEQYF. The CDR3 DNA reads TGTGCCAGCAGCTCCCCTAGTGCAACCTACGAGCAGTACTTC. The V call is TRBV27, the J call TRBJ2-7; D remains ambiguous. The germline V and J ends were trimmed by 6 bases and 2 bases, with 14 bases remaining between them. Germline V CDR1 and CDR2: MNHEY, SMNVEV (reference sequence). The CDR3 has 14 residues.

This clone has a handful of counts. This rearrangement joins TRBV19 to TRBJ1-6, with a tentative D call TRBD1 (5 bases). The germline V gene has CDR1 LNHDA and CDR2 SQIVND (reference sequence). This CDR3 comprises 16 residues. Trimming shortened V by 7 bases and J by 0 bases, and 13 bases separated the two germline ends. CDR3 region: CASTTDTRSYNSPLHF. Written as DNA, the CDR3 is TGTGCCAGTACCACGGACACCCGCTCCTATAATTCACCCCTCCACTTT.

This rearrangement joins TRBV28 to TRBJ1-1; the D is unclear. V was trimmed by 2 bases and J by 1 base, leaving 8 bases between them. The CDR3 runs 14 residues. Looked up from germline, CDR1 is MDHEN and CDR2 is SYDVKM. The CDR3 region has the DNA TGTGCCAGCAGTTTAAAGCTAAGGAACACTGAAGCTTTCTTT. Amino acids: CASSLKLRNTEAFF.

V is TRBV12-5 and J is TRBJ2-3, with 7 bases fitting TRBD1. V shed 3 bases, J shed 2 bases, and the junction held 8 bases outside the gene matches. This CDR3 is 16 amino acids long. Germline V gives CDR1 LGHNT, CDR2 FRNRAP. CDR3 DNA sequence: TGTGCTAGTGGTTTTTTCTCCGGGACAGACACAGATACGCAGTATTTT. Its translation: CASGFFSGTDTDTQYF.

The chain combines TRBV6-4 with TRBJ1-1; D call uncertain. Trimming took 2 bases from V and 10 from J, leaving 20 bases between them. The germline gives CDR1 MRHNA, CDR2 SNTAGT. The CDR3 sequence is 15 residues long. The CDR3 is CASSDTGADVNVAFF. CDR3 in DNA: TGTGCCAGCAGTGACACGGGAGCCGATGTAAACGTAGCTTTCTTT.

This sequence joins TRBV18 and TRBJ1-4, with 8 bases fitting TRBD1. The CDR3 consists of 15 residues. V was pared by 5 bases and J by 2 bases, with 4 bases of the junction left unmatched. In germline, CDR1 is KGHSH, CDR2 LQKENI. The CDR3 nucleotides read TGTGCCAGCTCAACTCAGGGGGCGACTAATGAAAAACTGTTTTTT. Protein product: CASSTQGATNEKLFF.